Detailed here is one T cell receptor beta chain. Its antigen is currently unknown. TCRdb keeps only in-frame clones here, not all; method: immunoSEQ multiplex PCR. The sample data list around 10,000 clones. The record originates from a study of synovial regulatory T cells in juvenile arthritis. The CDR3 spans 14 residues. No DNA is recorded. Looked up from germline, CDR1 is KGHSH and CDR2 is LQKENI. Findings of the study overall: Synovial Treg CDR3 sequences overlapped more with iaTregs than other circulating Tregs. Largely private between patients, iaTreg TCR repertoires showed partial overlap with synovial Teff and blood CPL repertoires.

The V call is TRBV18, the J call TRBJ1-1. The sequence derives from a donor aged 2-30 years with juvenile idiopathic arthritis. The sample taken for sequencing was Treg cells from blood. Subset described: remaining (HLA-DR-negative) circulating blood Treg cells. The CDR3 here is CASSPLPSTRRAFF.